This T cell receptor (beta chain) was retrieved from a study of OX40 agonist ivuxolimab in advanced cancers. About the investigation overall: Ivuxolimab was an agonistic, fully human IgG2 monoclonal antibody directed against OX40 (CD134), a costimulatory receptor. Of the 50 to 55 dose-escalation patients, hepatocellular carcinoma was present in roughly 19, melanoma in around 15, renal cell carcinoma in 9 and head and neck cancer in 9. Partial responses occurred in three dose-escalation patients: two with cutaneous melanoma and one with hepatocellular carcinoma. The purpose of peripheral TCRbeta sequencing was to test whether ivuxolimab changed TCR sequence diversity and led to clonal T-cell expansion. The paper covers the monotherapy dose-escalation part of the phase I ivuxolimab trial, which included N of about 51 patients. Intravenous ivuxolimab was administered to patients every 2 weeks at six dose levels: 0.01, 0.1, 0.3, 1.5, 3 and 10 mg/kg. Prior anti-PD-1, anti-PD-L1 or anti-CTLA-4 therapy was permitted, and 30% to 50% of dose-escalation patients had received checkpoint inhibitors. A male proportion of 82.7% and a mean age of around 60 years, ranging from 23 to 79, were recorded for the dose-escalation cohort.

To sequence the TCRbeta CDR3 region, genomic DNA was isolated from the sorted cells. The immunoSEQ Assay was used for sequencing of TCRbeta CDR3 regions. This is the immuneACCESS table as TCRdb keeps it, with only in-frame sequences that have V and J called. A part of the clones is gone; compared with another copy, unresolved V genes explain less than half, and the rest is unexplained. Present in this sample are 25,000 to 30,000 clones, roughly nine tenths of which were seen just once. The biggest ten clones account for about 15% of the sample. Remarks on this clone: It has no known antigen specificity. No quality values exist for individual bases; no much larger clone is one base distant.

The CDR3 sequence holds 15 residues, the cysteine and phenylalanine included. The DNA shown is the 45-base CDR3, in frame from base 1. The CDR1 and CDR2 encoded by the germline V gene (reference sequence) are SGHNT and YYREEE. Compared with germline, V lacks 4 bases and J lacks 1 base; bases without a gene match: 5. Results the study describes overall, beyond this receptor: On average, CD8+ T cells showed more expanded clones than CD4+ T cells after ivuxolimab. Clonal expansion of both CD4+ and CD8+ blood T cells was observed from baseline to week 6 at doses 0.1 to 3.0 mg/kg. The antigen specificity of the clonally expanded peripheral T cells was not determined. In the 0.1-3.0 mg/kg groups, partial responders had among the lowest normalized peripheral clonal expansion, particularly in CD8+ T cells. Low levels of normalized T-cell clonal expansion were also seen in some patients who did not respond.

Patients with a history of autoimmune disease or receiving systemic immunosuppression were excluded from the trial. Peripheral blood for TCR sequencing was collected from all dose cohorts at baseline, on cycle 4 day 1, and on cycle 7 day 1. Samples came from an open-label, multicenter, first-in-human phase I dose-escalation trial of ivuxolimab. The trial enrolled adults with locally advanced or metastatic head and neck squamous cell, hepatocellular, melanoma or renal cell carcinoma. Before TCR sequencing, CD4+ T cells and CD8+ T cells were sorted from peripheral blood as separate populations. This clonotype was sampled from an adult with an advanced solid tumor such as melanoma, head and neck, liver or kidney cancer. This specimen was CD4+ or CD8+ T cells sorted from blood, taken in a trial of the OX40 agonist ivuxolimab. The chain is made from TRBV5-4 and TRBJ2-7; 10 central nucleotides agree with TRBD2. DNA sequence: TGTGCCAGCAGCATCCTAGCGGGAGCTTCCTACGAGCAGTACTTC. It translates to CASSILAGASYEQYF.